Shown below are 11 T cell receptor beta chains from a single sample sequenced in a study of Graves' ophthalmopathy and Graves' hyperthyroidism. Amplified TCR beta CDR3 regions were obtained using RNA transcripts as template. The library came from an HTBI-primed first-round RT-PCR and a second-round multiplex PCR. MiXCR, run by TCRdb on the multiplex PCR reads, gives a single entry per CDR3 protein. The table lists about 700,000 distinct CDR3 sequences, 40% of them singletons. The source material was peripheral blood. These receptor sequences come from an adult man with Graves' ophthalmopathy.

Ten or more counts support this clonotype. The V and J genes are TRBV15 and TRBJ1-2; D is undetermined. Germline loops: CDR1 LNHNV, CDR2 YYDKDF (reference sequence). The CDR3 is 15 residues long. V lost 0 bases and J 8 bases, leaving 16 bases between the germline ends. This CDR3 reads CATSRDPADARGYTF. The CDR3 coding sequence is TGTGCCACCAGCAGAGATCCGGCAGACGCTAGGGGCTACACCTTC.

The chain combines TRBV5-8 with TRBJ2-2, with TRBD1 matching over 7 bases. The CDR3 extends over 15 amino acids. Germline CDR1 reads SGHTS; CDR2 reads YDEGEE. Trimming cost V 4 bases and J 1 base; bases outside gene matches: 4. DNA for the CDR3: TGTGCCAGCAGCAAAAGGGACAGGAACACCGGGGAGCTGTTTTTT. This gives the protein CASSKRDRNTGELFF.

The chain has TRBV14 and TRBJ1-4; the D gene is possibly TRBD1 (5 bases). Trimming took 1 base from V and 5 from J, leaving 8 bases between them. Per germline, CDR1 SGHDN and CDR2 FVKESK. The CDR3 runs 14 residues. CDR3 protein: CASSQGGRNEKLFF. The CDR3 DNA follows: TGTGCCAGCAGCCAAGGGGGGAGAAATGAAAAACTGTTTTTT.

Remarks on this clonotype: The limits of the CDR3 on the DNA are not certain, so only TCRdb's listed CDR3 is given. The chain carries TRBV2 and TRBJ1-2. Germline CDR1 is SNHLY and CDR2 is FYNNEI. The CDR3 is 17 residues long, ends included. The CDR3 region is CASICSARGADGYGYTF.

The CDR3 bases are TGTGCCAGCAGCCCCCCCACAGGGCCGGGTGAAAAACTGTTTTTT. As protein: CASSPPTGPGEKLFF. The rearrangement links TRBV7-9 to TRBJ1-4; TRBD1 is a possible D gene (6 bases). The CDR3 has 15 residues. V was clipped by 5 bases and J by 7 bases, with 17 bases between them. Germline V gene data show CDR1 as SEHNR and CDR2 as FQNEAQ (reference sequence).

About this clonotype itself: An end of the junction does not agree with germline; a read error may underlie this. The gene calls are TRBV19 and TRBJ2-5, with 9 bases aligning to TRBD1. The germline V gene encodes CDR1 LNHDA and CDR2 SQIVND (reference sequence). The CDR3 loop spans 14 amino acids. The CDR3 is CACSRDRAQETQYF. In nucleotides, the CDR3 is TGTGCCTGTAGCCGGGACAGGGCCCAAGAGACCCAGTACTTC.

The chain recombines TRBV11-2 with TRBJ2-5; D possibly matches TRBD1 or TRBD2 (6 bases each). The V gene's germline CDR1 is SGHAT and CDR2 FQNNGV. This CDR3 is built from 17 residues. The V and J ends lost 9 bases and 5 bases respectively, with 28 bases between them. The chain's CDR3 is CASSIGAEGGWDETQYF. CDR3 DNA: TGTGCCAGTAGTATAGGGGCTGAGGGGGGCTGGGATGAGACCCAGTACTTC.

This clonotype was observed once. The chain has TRBV2 and TRBJ2-5; D remains unclear. The CDR3 sequence is 15 residues long. With 5 bases removed from V and 4 bases from J, the gap between germline ends came to 17 bases. The germline V gene encodes CDR1 SNHLY and CDR2 FYNNEI. CDR3 amino acids: CASSLSHTPLETQYF. Here the CDR3 DNA reads TGTGCCAGCAGTTTGTCCCATACCCCTTTAGAGACCCAGTACTTC.

A word on this clonotype: This may come from a read error, since a much larger clone is one base off. The V and J genes are TRBV7-9 and TRBJ1-2; D is perhaps TRBD1 (5 bases). In germline, CDR1 is SEHNR, CDR2 FQNEAQ (reference sequence). CDR3 size: 16 residues. Trimming took off 3 bases at V and 4 bases at J, with 18 bases between the two ends. The DNA of the CDR3 is TGTGCCAGCAGCTTCATACCAGGCAAGGGGCCCTATGGCTACACCTTC. It specifies CASSFIPGKGPYGYTF.

A note on this clonotype: Germline and junction disagree at one end, which may indicate a read error. The chain is built from TRBV10-3 and TRBJ1-2; 12 positions match TRBD1. The CDR3 is 17 amino acids. Germline CDR1 is ENHRY and CDR2 is SYGVKD. The CDR3 spells CASSYPGQGAQNYGYTF. The CDR3 DNA follows: TGTGCCAGCAGTTATCCGGGACAGGGGGCGCAGAACTATGGCTACACCTTC.

The chain links TRBV25-1 to TRBJ1-2, with 7 bases that match TRBD1. This CDR3 has 12 residues. Germline loops: CDR1 MGHDK, CDR2 SYGVNS. CDR3 in amino acids: CTRTGINYGYTF. The CDR3 nucleotides are TGTACCCGGACAGGTATCAACTATGGCTACACCTTC.